Sequencing of this T cell receptor beta chain was carried out in a study of cytomegalovirus exposure and HLA in healthy donors. General study findings and limits: In a later analysis, V- and J-gene trimming of beta chains associated with a DCLRE1C missense variant, replicated independently. About 87% or about 30% of the time was how often most TCR beta V segments were productive, according to an earlier analysis.

While unrecorded immune exposures were likely, the donors were nominally healthy when sampled. V lost 2 bases and J 6 bases, leaving 10 bases between the germline ends. Per germline, CDR1 SGHNT and CDR2 YYREEE (reference sequence). This CDR3 region has 13 residues. Use of 60 Vbeta and 13 Jbeta primers characterized the PCR. Authors' data handling: Among the unique TCR beta chains that a later analysis counted, about 84 million in all, about 10 million were shared. This table comes from immunoSEQ multiplex PCR, and its TCRdb copy is limited to in-frame clones, with some not included. That table gives V, J and clone size, and the DNA gave D and trimming. This sample has about 110,000 clones; about 80% occur once, and the top ten carry roughly 2.9%. About this clone: Its antigen remains unidentified.

Input material: PBMCs. This sequence originates from a woman in her fifties or sixties in good health and CMV-seropositive. The genes are TRBV5-4 and TRBJ2-3; TRBD2 is a possible D gene (5 bases). This CDR3 reads CASSLPSSDTQYF. The DNA of the CDR3 is TGTGCCAGCAGCTTACCTAGCTCCGATACGCAGTATTTT.